The 15 T cell receptor beta chains below come from one sample, sequenced in a study of cytomegalovirus exposure and HLA in healthy donors. TCRdb's table, derived via immunoSEQ multiplex PCR, lists solely in-frame clones and lacks some. The sample lists about 270,000 clones, approximately 83% occurring once. Sequences were obtained from PBMCs. These TCRs come from a woman aged 18-29 years in good health and CMV-seronegative.

About this clone: The sample carries other DNA sequences with the same CDR3. The chain couples TRBV5-1 to TRBJ2-5; TRBD2 matches at 14 bases. The CDR3 runs to 16 residues. Germline CDR1 and CDR2: SGHRS and YFSETQ. V lost 3 bases and J lost 4; bases outside the gene matches: 5. CDR3: CASSSGTSGSRETQYF. The CDR3, as DNA: TGCGCCAGCAGCTCCGGGACTAGCGGGAGTAGAGAGACCCAGTACTTC.

This clone is a singleton in its sample. The chain recombines TRBV29-1 with TRBJ1-3; 9 nucleotides agree with TRBD1. V shed 6 bases and J 4 bases; nucleotides not matched to a gene: 10. CDR3 size: 15 residues. Looked up from germline, CDR1 is SQVTM and CDR2 is ANQGSEA. CDR3 in DNA: TGCAGCGTAGAACTCCGGGACAGGGCAGGAAACACCATATATTTT. Its translation: CSVELRDRAGNTIYF. The whole variable domain, remainder taken from reference TRBV29-1 and TRBJ1-3, is SAVISQKPSRDICQRGTSLTIQCQVDSQVTMMFWYRQQPGQSLTLIATANQGSEATYESGFVIDKFPISRPNLTFSTLTVSNMSPEDSSIYLCSVELRDRAGNTIYFGEGSWLTVV.

Here the CDR3 reads CASRNAGTDSYEQYF. In DNA form, the CDR3 reads TGTGCCAGCAGAAATGCCGGGACAGACTCCTACGAGCAGTACTTC. The chain carries TRBV27 and TRBJ2-7; TRBD1 matches at 7 bases. V lost 6 bases, J lost 0 bases, and 8 bases stayed unmatched. CDR3 length equals 15 residues. Germline V CDR1 and CDR2: MNHEY, SMNVEV (reference sequence).

In DNA form, the CDR3 reads TGTGCCAGCAGTTACGGGCTCGACTATGGCTACACCTTC. It codes for CASSYGLDYGYTF. The chain has TRBV6-5 and TRBJ1-2; D not certain. This CDR3 has 13 amino acids. Germline V gene data show CDR1 as MNHEY and CDR2 as SVGAGI. V dropped 2 bases and J dropped 3 bases, with 7 bases sitting between them.

The gene calls are TRBV6-1 and TRBJ2-3; 14 bases agree with TRBD2. The CDR3 spans 15 residues. Losses at the gene ends were 5 bases for V and 5 bases for J; bases not matched to a gene: 3. Germline V gene data show CDR1 as MNHNS and CDR2 as SASEGT. The CDR3 spells CASSTGTSGGDTQYF. Written as DNA, the CDR3 is TGTGCCAGCAGTACAGGGACTAGCGGGGGAGATACGCAGTATTTT.

CDR3 amino acids: CASSTRTEGEAFF. Written as DNA, the CDR3 is TGTGCCAGTAGTACGCGGACAGAAGGGGAAGCTTTCTTT. This chain joins TRBV19 and TRBJ1-1, with a tentative D call TRBD1 (6 bases). The CDR3 runs 13 residues. The V and J ends lost 4 bases and 8 bases respectively, with 14 bases between them. Germline V lookup: CDR1 LNHDA, CDR2 SQIVND (reference sequence).

V gene TRBV28 combines with J gene TRBJ2-7; 9 bases align to TRBD1. The CDR3 loop spans 15 amino acids. Germline V gene sequence: CDR1 MDHEN, CDR2 SYDVKM. V lost 4 bases to trimming and J lost 1 base; unmatched junction nucleotides: 5. CDR3 region: CASSSPGTGSYEQYF. Written as DNA, the CDR3 is TGTGCCAGCAGTTCCCCCGGGACAGGGTCCTACGAGCAGTACTTC.

CDR3 region: CASSLVPAGGSYEQYF. In nucleotides, the CDR3 is TGCGCCAGCAGCTTGGTACCAGCGGGGGGTTCCTACGAGCAGTACTTC. V usage is TRBV5-1 and J usage is TRBJ2-7; 9 bases are a match to TRBD2. Germline V gene lookup returns CDR1 SGHRS and CDR2 YFSETQ. This CDR3 has 16 residues. V dropped 0 bases and J dropped 1; count of bases not matched to a gene: 5.

This CDR3 is CASSNGRGYGYTF. The CDR3 DNA sequence: TGTGCCAGCAGTAACGGACGGGGCTATGGCTACACCTTC. The V gene is TRBV6-6, the J gene TRBJ1-2; D unresolved. V shed 5 bases and J shed 4 bases, with 11 bases lying between them. CDR1 MNHNY and CDR2 SVGAGI come from the germline V gene (reference sequence). The CDR3 runs 13 residues.

The rearrangement uses TRBV29-1 and TRBJ1-1; TRBD1 aligns across 8 bases. J gave up 10 bases and V 6 bases, and 13 bases lay outside the gene matches. Germline CDR1 reads SQVTM; CDR2 reads ANQGSEA. The CDR3 covers 13 residues. The DNA for the CDR3 is TGCAGCGTGGCCGGACAGGGCGTTTGGAGAGCTTTCTTT. Amino acids: CSVAGQGVWRAFF.

The V and J genes are TRBV5-1 and TRBJ2-3; 9 bases align to TRBD2. V dropped 4 bases and J dropped 4; count of bases not matched to a gene: 10. This CDR3 has 16 amino acids. The germline gives CDR1 SGHRS, CDR2 YFSETQ. The CDR3 DNA reads TGCGCCAGCAGCCTCTTAGCGGGAGCGGGGTCAGATACGCAGTATTTT. Translated: CASSLLAGAGSDTQYF.

This chain uses TRBV28 with TRBJ1-2, with D hard to call. The germline CDR1 and CDR2 sequences are MDHEN and SYDVKM. The CDR3 covers 14 residues. Between the trimmed V and J ends, which lost 3 bases and 5 bases, there was a span of 13 bases. The CDR3 loop is CASSLVGVRYGYTF. In DNA, the CDR3 is TGTGCCAGCAGTTTGGTCGGGGTACGGTATGGCTACACCTTC.

The chain joins TRBV28 to TRBJ2-7; D is uncertain. This CDR3 has 12 residues. Germline lookup yields CDR1 MDHEN and CDR2 SYDVKM. V lost 4 bases and J lost 2, with 6 bases in between. This chain's CDR3 is CASSSAAYEQYF. Here the CDR3 DNA reads TGTGCCAGCAGTTCCGCGGCCTACGAGCAGTACTTC.

As DNA, the CDR3 is TGTGCCTGGAGTGGGCCTTCTAGCGGGAACTCCTACAATGAGCAGTTCTTC. This codes for CAWSGPSSGNSYNEQFF. The chain uses TRBV30 and TRBJ2-1, with TRBD2 matching over 9 bases. The CDR3 sequence is 17 residues long. V was clipped by 1 base and J by 0 bases; unmatched bases: 7. From germline, CDR1 is GTSNPN and CDR2 SVGIG (reference sequence).

This chain joins TRBV5-6 and TRBJ2-2; 11 nucleotides align to TRBD2. This CDR3 has 16 amino acids. Germline CDR1 reads SGHDT; CDR2 reads YYEEEE. V was pared by 2 bases and J by 7 bases, with 7 bases of the junction left unmatched. The CDR3 coding sequence is TGTGCCAGCAGCTTTAGCGGGGGGGCCTTGGACGGGGAGCTGTTTTTT. Encoded protein: CASSFSGGALDGELFF.